This T cell receptor (beta chain) was recorded in a study of CXCR3-negative and CXCR3-positive naive CD8 T cells. Researchers prepared the TRB cDNA libraries using 5' RACE with UMI labels. No DNA is given; TCRdb re-called the 5' RACE reads and lists each CDR3 protein once. The table for this sample gives about 130,000 distinct CDR3 sequences. The CDR3 sequence is 14 residues long. Germline CDR1 reads SGHNT; CDR2 reads YYREEE (reference sequence). V and J are TRBV5-4 and TRBJ2-7. The sequenced sample consisted of naive CXCR3- CD8+ T cells from blood. Subset specified: CD45RO-CCR7+CD27+CD95- naive CD8+ T cells lacking CXCR3 (TNR3-). This sequence originates from a human donor in good health. Some clones in this sample may be carry-over from other donors' samples. The CDR3 reads CASSLPAKPYEQYF.